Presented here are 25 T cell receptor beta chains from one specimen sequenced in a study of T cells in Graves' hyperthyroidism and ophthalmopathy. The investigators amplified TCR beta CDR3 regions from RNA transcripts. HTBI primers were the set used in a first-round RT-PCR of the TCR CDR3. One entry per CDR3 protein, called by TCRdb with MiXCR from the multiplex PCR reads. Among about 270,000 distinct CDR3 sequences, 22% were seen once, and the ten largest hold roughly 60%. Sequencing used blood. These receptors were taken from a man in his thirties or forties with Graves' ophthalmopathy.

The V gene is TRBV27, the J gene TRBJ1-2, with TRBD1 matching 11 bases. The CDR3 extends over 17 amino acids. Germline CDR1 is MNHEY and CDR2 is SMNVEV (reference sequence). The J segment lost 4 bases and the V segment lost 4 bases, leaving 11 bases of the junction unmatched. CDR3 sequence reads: CASSSGQGAHLGYGYTF. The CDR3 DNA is TGTGCCAGCAGTTCCGGACAGGGGGCCCACCTGGGCTATGGCTACACCTTC.

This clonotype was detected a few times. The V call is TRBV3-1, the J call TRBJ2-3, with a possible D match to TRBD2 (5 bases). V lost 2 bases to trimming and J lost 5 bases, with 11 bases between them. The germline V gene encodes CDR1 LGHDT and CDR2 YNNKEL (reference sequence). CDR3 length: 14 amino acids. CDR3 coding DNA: TGTGCCAGCAGCCAACAATTACTAGGAGATACGCAGTATTTT. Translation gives CASSQQLLGDTQYF.

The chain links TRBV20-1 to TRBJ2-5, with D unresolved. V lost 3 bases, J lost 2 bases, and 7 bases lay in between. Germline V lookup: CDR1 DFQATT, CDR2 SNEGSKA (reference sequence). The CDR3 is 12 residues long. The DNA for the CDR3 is TGCAGTGCTAGTCCGGTACAAGAGACCCAGTACTTC. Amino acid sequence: CSASPVQETQYF.

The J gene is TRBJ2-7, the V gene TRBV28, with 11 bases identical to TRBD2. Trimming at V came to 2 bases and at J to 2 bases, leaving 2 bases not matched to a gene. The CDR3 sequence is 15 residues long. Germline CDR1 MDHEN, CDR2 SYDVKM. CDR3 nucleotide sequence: TGTGCCAGCAGTTTAATACTAGCGGGAGCCTACGAGCAGTACTTC. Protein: CASSLILAGAYEQYF. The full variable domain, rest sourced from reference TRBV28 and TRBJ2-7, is DVKVTQSSRYLVKRTGEKVFLECVQDMDHENMFWYRQDPGLGLRLIYFSYDVKMKEKGDIPEGYSVSREKKERFSLILESASTNQTSMYLCASSLILAGAYEQYFGPGTRLTVT.

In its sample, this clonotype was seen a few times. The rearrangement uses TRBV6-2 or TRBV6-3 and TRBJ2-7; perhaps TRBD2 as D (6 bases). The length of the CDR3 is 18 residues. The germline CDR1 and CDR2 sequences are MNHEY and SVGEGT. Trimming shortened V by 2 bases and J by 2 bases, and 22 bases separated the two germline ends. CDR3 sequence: CASSYPFGASSGAYEQYF. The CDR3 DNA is TGTGCCAGCAGTTACCCTTTCGGAGCGAGTAGCGGAGCCTACGAGCAGTACTTC.

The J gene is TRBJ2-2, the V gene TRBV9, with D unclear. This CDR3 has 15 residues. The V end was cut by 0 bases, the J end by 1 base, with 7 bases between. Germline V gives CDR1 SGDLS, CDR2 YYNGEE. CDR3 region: CASSVEGQNTGELFF. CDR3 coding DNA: TGTGCCAGCAGCGTAGAGGGTCAGAACACCGGGGAGCTGTTTTTT.

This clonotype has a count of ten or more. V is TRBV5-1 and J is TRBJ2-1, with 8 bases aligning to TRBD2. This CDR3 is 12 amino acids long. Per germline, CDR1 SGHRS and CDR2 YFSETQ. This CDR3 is CPGGPPYNEQFF. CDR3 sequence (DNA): TGCCCGGGGGGGCCCCCCTACAATGAGCAGTTCTTC.

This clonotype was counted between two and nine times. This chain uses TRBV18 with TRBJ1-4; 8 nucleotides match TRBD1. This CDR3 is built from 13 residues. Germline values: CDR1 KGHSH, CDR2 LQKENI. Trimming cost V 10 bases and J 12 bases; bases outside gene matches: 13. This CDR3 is CATTGTGGPELFF. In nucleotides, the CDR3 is TGTGCCACCACTGGGACAGGAGGGCCCGAACTGTTTTTT.

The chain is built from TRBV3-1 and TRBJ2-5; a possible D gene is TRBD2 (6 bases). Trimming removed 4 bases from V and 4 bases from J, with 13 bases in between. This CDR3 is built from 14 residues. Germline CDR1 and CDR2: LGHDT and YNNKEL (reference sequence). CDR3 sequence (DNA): TGTGCCAGCAGCCCCCGACTAGTCCGAGAGACCCAGTACTTC. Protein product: CASSPRLVRETQYF.

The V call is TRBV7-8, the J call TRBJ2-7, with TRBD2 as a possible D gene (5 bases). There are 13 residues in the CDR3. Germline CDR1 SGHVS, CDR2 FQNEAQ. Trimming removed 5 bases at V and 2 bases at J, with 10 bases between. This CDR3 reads CASSAGDTYEQYF. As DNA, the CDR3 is TGTGCCAGCAGCGCGGGTGACACCTACGAGCAGTACTTC.

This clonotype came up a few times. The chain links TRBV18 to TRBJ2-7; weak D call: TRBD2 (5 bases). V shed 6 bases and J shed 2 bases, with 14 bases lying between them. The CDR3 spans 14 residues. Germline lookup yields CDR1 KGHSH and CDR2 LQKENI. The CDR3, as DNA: TGTGCCAGCTCCGAATTGGGAGAAACCTACGAGCAGTACTTC. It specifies CASSELGETYEQYF.

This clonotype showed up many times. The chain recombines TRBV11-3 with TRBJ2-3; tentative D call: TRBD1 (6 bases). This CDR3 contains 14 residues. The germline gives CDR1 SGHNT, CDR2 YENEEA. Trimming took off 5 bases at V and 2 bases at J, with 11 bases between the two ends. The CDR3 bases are TGTGCCAGCAGCCCCCGACAGGTCACAGATACGCAGTATTTT. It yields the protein CASSPRQVTDTQYF.

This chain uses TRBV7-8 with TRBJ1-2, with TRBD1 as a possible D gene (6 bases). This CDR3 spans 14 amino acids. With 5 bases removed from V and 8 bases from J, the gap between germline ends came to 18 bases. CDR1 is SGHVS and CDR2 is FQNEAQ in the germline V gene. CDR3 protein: CASSLHQGRGGYTF. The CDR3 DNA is TGTGCCAGCAGCCTCCATCAGGGGCGGGGGGGCTACACCTTC.

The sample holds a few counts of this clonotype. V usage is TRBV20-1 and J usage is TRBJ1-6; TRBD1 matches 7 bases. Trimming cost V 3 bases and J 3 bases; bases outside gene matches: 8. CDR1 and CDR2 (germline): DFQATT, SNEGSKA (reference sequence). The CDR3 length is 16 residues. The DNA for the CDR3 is TGCAGTGCTAGGGGCGACAGGGTTGGCTATAATTCACCCCTCCACTTT. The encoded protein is CSARGDRVGYNSPLHF.

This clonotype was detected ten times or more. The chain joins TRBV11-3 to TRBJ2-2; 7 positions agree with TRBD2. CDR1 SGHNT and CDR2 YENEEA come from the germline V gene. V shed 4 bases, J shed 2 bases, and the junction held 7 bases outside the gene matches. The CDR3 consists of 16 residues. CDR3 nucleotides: TGTGCCAGCAGCTGGCTTGCGGGAGCTAACACCGGGGAGCTGTTTTTT. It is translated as CASSWLAGANTGELFF.

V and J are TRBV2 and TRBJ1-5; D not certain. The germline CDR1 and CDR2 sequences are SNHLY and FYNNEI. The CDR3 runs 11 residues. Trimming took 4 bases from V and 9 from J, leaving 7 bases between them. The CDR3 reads CASSGLGPQHF. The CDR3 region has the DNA TGTGCCAGCAGTGGTCTAGGGCCCCAGCATTTT. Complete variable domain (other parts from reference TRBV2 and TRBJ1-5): EPEVTQTPSHQVTQMGQEVILRCVPISNHLYFYWYRQILGQKVEFLVSFYNNEISEKSEIFDDQFSVERPDGSNFTLKIRSTKLEDSAMYFCASSGLGPQHFGDGTRLSIL.

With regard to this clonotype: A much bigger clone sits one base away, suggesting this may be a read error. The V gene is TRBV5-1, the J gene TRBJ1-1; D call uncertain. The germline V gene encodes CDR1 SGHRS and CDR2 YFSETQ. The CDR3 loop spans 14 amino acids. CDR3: CASTDHRVNTKAFF. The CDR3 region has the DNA TGCGCCAGCACGGATCACAGAGTGAACACTAAAGCTTTCTTT.

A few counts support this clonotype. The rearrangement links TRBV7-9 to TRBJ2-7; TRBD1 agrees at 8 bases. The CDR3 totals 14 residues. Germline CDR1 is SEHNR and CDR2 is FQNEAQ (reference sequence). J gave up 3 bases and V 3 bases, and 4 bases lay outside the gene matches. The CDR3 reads CASSFPGQVYEQYF. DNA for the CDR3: TGTGCCAGCAGCTTCCCGGGACAGGTCTACGAGCAGTACTTC. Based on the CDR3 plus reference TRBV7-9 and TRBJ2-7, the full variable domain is DTGVSQNPRHKITKRGQNVTFRCDPISEHNRLYWYRQTLGQGPEFLTYFQNEAQLEKSRLLSDRFSAERPKGSFSTLEIQRTEQGDSAMYLCASSFPGQVYEQYFGPGTRLTVT.

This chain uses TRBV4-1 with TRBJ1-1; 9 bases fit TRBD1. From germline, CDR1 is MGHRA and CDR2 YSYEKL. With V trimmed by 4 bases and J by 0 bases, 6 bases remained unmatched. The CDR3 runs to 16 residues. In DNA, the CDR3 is TGCGCCAGCAGCCGGGACAGGGACCCTATGAACACTGAAGCTTTCTTT. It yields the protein CASSRDRDPMNTEAFF.

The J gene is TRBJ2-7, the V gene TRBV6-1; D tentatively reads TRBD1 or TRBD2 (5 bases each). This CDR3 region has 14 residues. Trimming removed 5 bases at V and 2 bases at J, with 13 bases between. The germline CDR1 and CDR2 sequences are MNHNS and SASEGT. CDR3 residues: CASSYRDGPYEQYF. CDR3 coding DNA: TGTGCCAGCAGTTATAGGGACGGGCCCTACGAGCAGTACTTC.

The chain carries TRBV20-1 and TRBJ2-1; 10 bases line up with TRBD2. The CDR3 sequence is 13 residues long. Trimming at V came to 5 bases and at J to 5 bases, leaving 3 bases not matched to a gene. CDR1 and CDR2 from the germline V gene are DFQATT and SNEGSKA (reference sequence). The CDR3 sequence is CSAGLAVDNEQFF. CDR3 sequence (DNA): TGCAGTGCTGGACTAGCGGTGGACAATGAGCAGTTCTTC.

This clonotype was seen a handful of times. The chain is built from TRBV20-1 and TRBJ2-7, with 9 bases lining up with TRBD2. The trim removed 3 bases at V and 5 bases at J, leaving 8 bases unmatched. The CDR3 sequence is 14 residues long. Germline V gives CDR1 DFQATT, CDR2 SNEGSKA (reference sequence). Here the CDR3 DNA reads TGCAGTGCTAGTTACGTAGCGGGAGTCAACGAGCAGTACTTC. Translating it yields CSASYVAGVNEQYF.

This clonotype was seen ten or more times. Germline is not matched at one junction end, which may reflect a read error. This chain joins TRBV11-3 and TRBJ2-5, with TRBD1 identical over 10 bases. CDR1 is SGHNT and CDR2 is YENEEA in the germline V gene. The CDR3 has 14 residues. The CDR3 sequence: CASSLDRGRETQYF. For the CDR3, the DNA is TGTGCCAGCAGCCTAGACAGGGGGCGAGAGACCCAGTACTTC. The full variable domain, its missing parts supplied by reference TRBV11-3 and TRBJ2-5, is EAGVVQSPRYKIIEKKQPVAFWCNPISGHNTLYWYLQNLGQGPELLIRYENEEAVDDSQLPKDRFSAERLKGVDSTLKIQPAELGDSAVYLCASSLDRGRETQYFGPGTRLLVL.

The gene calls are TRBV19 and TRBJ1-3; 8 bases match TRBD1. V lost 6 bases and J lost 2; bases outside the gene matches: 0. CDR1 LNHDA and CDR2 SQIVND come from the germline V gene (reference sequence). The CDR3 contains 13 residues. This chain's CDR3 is CASRQGAGNTIYF. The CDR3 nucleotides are TGTGCCAGTAGACAGGGGGCTGGAAACACCATATATTTT.

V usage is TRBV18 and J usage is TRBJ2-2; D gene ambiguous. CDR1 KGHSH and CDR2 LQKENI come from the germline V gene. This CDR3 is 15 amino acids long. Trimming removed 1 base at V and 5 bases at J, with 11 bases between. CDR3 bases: TGTGCCAGCTCACCACTGGGCCTGGGAACCGGGGAGCTGTTTTTT. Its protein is CASSPLGLGTGELFF.